Listed below are T cell receptor beta chains from one sample, sequenced in a study of T cell changes during pregnancy in multiple sclerosis. TCRdb's copy holds only in-frame clones and misses some; the assay was immunoSEQ multiplex PCR. The table has roughly 63,000 clones, 93% seen once. Sequenced here: CD8+ T cells from peripheral blood mononuclear cells, sampled in the second trimester of pregnancy. The receptors originated from a female donor with multiple sclerosis, enrolled in a pregnancy study. The CDR3 runs from the conserved cysteine through the conserved F or W. D genes are given only for firm matches. The size field is filled for only some rows; it gives once, few, many or a size class.

TRBJ2-3 | . | 15 | TRBV28 | TRBD2 | CASSLLAGLTDTQYF | TGTGCCAGCAGTTTACTAGCGGGTCTCACAGATACGCAGTATTTT
TRBJ2-7 | . | 11 | TRBV19 | . | CASSIAGEQYF | TGTGCCAGTAGTATAGCGGGGGAGCAGTACTTC
TRBJ2-1 | few | 17 | TRBV10-3 | . | CAISVDGEGISYNEQFF | TGTGCCATCAGTGTGGACGGGGAAGGTATCTCCTACAATGAGCAGTTCTTC
TRBJ2-2 | . | 15 | TRBV11-2 | . | CASSFTTSRDGELFF | TGTGCCAGCAGCTTCACTACATCCCGGGACGGGGAGCTGTTTTTT
TRBJ2-7 | . | 15 | TRBV5-1 | TRBD1 | CASSSRGTETYEQYF | TGCGCCAGCAGCTCTAGGGGGACAGAGACCTACGAGCAGTACTTC
TRBJ1-1 | . | 13 | TRBV5-4 | . | CASTYQGSTEAFF | TGTGCCAGCACCTATCAAGGGAGCACTGAAGCTTTCTTT
TRBJ2-3 | once | 16 | TRBV7-7 | TRBD2 | CASSDGLAGTTATQYF | TGTGCCAGCAGCGATGGACTAGCGGGAACCACTGCTACGCAGTATTTT
TRBJ1-5 | medium-sized | 19 | TRBV28 | TRBD1 | CASSLNIEGTVHPDQPQHF | TGTGCCAGCAGTTTAAACATTGAGGGGACAGTCCACCCCGATCAGCCCCAGCATTTT
TRBJ2-3 | . | 15 | TRBV7-3 | . | CASSHPGGGTDTQYF | TGTGCCAGCAGCCATCCCGGGGGAGGCACAGATACGCAGTATTTT
TRBJ2-1 | . | 16 | TRBV18 | TRBD2 | CASSPASGGPYREQFF | TGTGCCAGCTCACCGGCTAGCGGGGGGCCGTACAGGGAGCAGTTCTTC
TRBJ2-5 | . | 14 | TRBV7-2 | TRBD1 | CASSFRDSQETQYF | TGTGCCAGCAGCTTCCGGGACAGCCAAGAGACCCAGTACTTC
TRBJ2-1 | . | 15 | TRBV4-3 | TRBD1 | CASSQGQGFGDEQFF | TGCGCCAGCAGCCAAGGACAGGGGTTCGGAGATGAGCAGTTCTTC
TRBJ2-2 | . | 17 | TRBV7-6 | TRBD2 | CAILGLAGALGTGELFF | TGTGCCATACTCGGACTAGCGGGGGCCCTGGGCACCGGGGAGCTGTTTTTT
TRBJ1-1 | few | 16 | TRBV5-8 | . | CASSFRPRQMNTEAFF | TGTGCCAGCAGCTTCAGGCCAAGACAGATGAACACTGAAGCTTTCTTT
TRBJ1-1 | few | 15 | TRBV6-6 | . | CASSDGNRVRTEAFF | TGTGCCAGCAGTGACGGCAACCGGGTGAGGACTGAAGCTTTCTTT
TRBJ1-4 | . | 18 | TRBV7-6 | . | CASSLYSRGTGTNEKLFF | TGTGCCAGCAGCTTGTACTCCAGGGGTACGGGAACTAATGAAAAACTGTTTTTT
TRBJ2-1 | . | 15 | TRBV14 | . | CASSQDLLTMSEQFF | TGTGCCAGCAGCCAAGACCTCCTTACTATGTCTGAGCAGTTCTTC
TRBJ2-1 | . | 13 | TRBV27 | TRBD1 | CASSSTGGNEQFF | TGTGCCAGCAGTTCGACAGGGGGCAATGAGCAGTTCTTC
TRBJ1-1 | few | 13 | TRBV2 | . | CASSSGSYTEAFF | TGTGCCAGCAGTTCCGGGAGTTACACTGAAGCTTTCTTT
TRBJ1-1 | . | 14 | TRBV25-1 | TRBD1 | CASSEYRDREGAFF | TGTGCCAGCAGTGAATATCGGGACAGGGAGGGAGCTTTCTTT
TRBJ1-2 | . | 18 | TRBV7-8 | . | CASSLGGTGTPSVYGYTF | TGTGCCAGCAGCTTAGGTGGGACCGGGACACCCTCTGTCTATGGCTACACCTTC
TRBJ2-3 | . | 17 | TRBV7-9 | . | CASSPRGAGAQVDTQYF | TGTGCCAGCAGCCCCCGGGGGGCGGGGGCCCAGGTGGATACGCAGTATTTT
TRBJ2-3 | . | 15 | TRBV6-4 | TRBD2 | CASSETSGETDTQYF | TGTGCCAGCAGTGAGACTAGCGGGGAAACAGATACGCAGTATTTT
TRBJ2-1 | . | 15 | TRBV7-9 | TRBD1 | CASSFGTGVYNEQFF | TGTGCCAGCAGCTTCGGGACAGGGGTTTACAATGAGCAGTTCTTC
TRBJ1-3 | . | 15 | TRBV7-9 | TRBD1 | CASSSYTGGGNTIYF | TGTGCCAGCAGCTCCTACACAGGGGGTGGAAACACCATATATTTT
TRBJ2-1 | . | 17 | TRBV4-2 | . | CASSQDGPISSYNEQFF | TGTGCCAGCAGCCAAGATGGCCCAATAAGCTCCTACAATGAGCAGTTCTTC
TRBJ2-7 | . | 15 | TRBV4-2 | TRBD1 | CASSPGGQGAYEQYF | TGTGCCAGCAGCCCGGGGGGACAGGGGGCCTACGAGCAGTACTTC
TRBJ2-7 | . | 16 | TRBV4-2 | TRBD2 | CASSQDEGTGGYEQYF | TGTGCCAGCAGCCAAGATGAAGGGACGGGAGGTTACGAGCAGTACTTC
TRBJ2-7 | . | 14 | TRBV7-8 | TRBD1 | CASSSYDREYEQYF | TGTGCCAGCAGCTCCTATGACAGGGAATACGAGCAGTACTTC
TRBJ2-7 | . | 13 | TRBV5-1 | . | CASSQQGIDEQYF | TGCGCCAGCAGCCAACAGGGCATCGACGAGCAGTACTTC
TRBJ1-1 | . | 13 | TRBV27 | . | CASSLGGNTEAFF | TGTGCCAGCAGTTTAGGAGGGAACACTGAAGCTTTCTTT
TRBJ1-2 | once | 16 | TRBV4-1 | TRBD1 | CASSQTRGQGVYGYTF | TGCGCCAGCAGCCAAACCCGGGGACAGGGCGTCTATGGCTACACCTTC
TRBJ2-4 | . | 18 | TRBV11-2 | . | CASSPRRGQLLAKNIQYF | TGTGCCAGCAGCCCGAGGAGGGGCCAACTTCTAGCCAAAAACATTCAGTACTTC
TRBJ2-2 | . | 15 | TRBV7-2 | . | CASSRTTGYTGELFF | TGTGCCAGCAGCCGCACTACAGGGTACACCGGGGAGCTGTTTTTT
TRBJ2-1 | . | 15 | TRBV4-1 | . | CASSQVWELVAHQFF | TGCGCCAGCAGCCAAGTTTGGGAGTTAGTCGCCCATCAGTTCTTC
TRBJ2-7 | . | 13 | TRBV13 | . | CASSLGTTYEQYF | TGTGCCAGCAGCTTAGGGACTACCTACGAGCAGTACTTC
TRBJ2-1 | . | 13 | TRBV27 | . | CASSAGTYNEQFF | TGTGCCAGCAGTGCGGGGACCTACAATGAGCAGTTCTTC
TRBJ2-7 | . | 14 | TRBV5-1 | TRBD1 | CASSPGTGSYEQYF | TGCGCCAGCAGCCCGGGGACAGGTTCTTACGAGCAGTACTTC
TRBJ2-7 | . | 15 | TRBV5-7 | TRBD1 | CASSLPGQGEYEQYF | TGTGCCAGCAGCTTGCCGGGACAGGGGGAATACGAGCAGTACTTC
TRBJ2-3 | . | 15 | TRBV7-3 | TRBD2 | CASSVTGGLTDTQYF | TGTGCCAGCAGCGTTACGGGGGGACTCACAGATACGCAGTATTTT
TRBJ2-7 | . | 15 | TRBV9 | TRBD2 | CASSDGGGPRDEQYF | TGTGCCAGCAGCGACGGCGGGGGGCCAAGGGACGAGCAGTACTTC